This entry lists 27 T cell receptor beta chains sequenced from one sample in a study of blood T cell repertoires in COVID-19. Profiling relied on immunoSEQ multiplex PCR, and the TCRdb table lists in-frame clones only, not all of them. The sample has 200,000 to 250,000 clones; around 90% are singletons. Sequencing was done on a sample of peripheral blood. All receptors come from a young man with acute or convalescent COVID-19.

The rearrangement uses TRBV25-1 and TRBJ1-2, with 12 bases lining up with TRBD1. J gave up 7 bases and V 4 bases, and 7 bases lay outside the gene matches. This CDR3 region has 15 residues. Germline CDR1 and CDR2: MGHDK and SYGVNS. CDR3: CASSARDRGRAGYTF. Written as DNA, the CDR3 is TGTGCCAGCAGTGCCCGGGACAGGGGGCGAGCTGGCTACACCTTC.

This clone was counted a few times. The chain employs TRBV5-1 and TRBJ1-4; the D gene is possibly TRBD1 (5 bases). Germline CDR1 SGHRS, CDR2 YFSETQ. Between the trimmed V and J ends, which lost 0 bases and 4 bases, there was a span of 13 bases. CDR3 length: 16 amino acids. The DNA of the CDR3 is TGCGCCAGCAGCTTGGCCGAGTCAGGGTATAATGAAAAACTGTTTTTT. Amino acid sequence: CASSLAESGYNEKLFF.

The chain recombines TRBV3-1 (or the pseudogene TRBV3-2) with TRBJ1-2, with TRBD1 matching over 12 bases. Germline loops: CDR1 LGHDT, CDR2 YNNKEL (reference sequence). The CDR3 runs to 14 residues. Losses at the gene ends were 4 bases for V and 8 bases for J; bases not matched to a gene: 5. CDR3 amino acids: CASSLGQGAEGYTF. The CDR3, as DNA: TGTGCCAGCAGCCTGGGACAGGGGGCGGAGGGCTACACCTTC.

This clone appeared once. The V and J genes are TRBV5-1 and TRBJ1-6; D is uncertain. The CDR3 consists of 16 residues. The germline V and J ends were trimmed by 5 bases and 9 bases, with 21 bases remaining between them. The germline CDR1 and CDR2 sequences are SGHRS and YFSETQ. This CDR3 reads CASSLQGGVSGSPLHF. CDR3 coding DNA: TGCGCCAGCAGTCTACAAGGCGGGGTCTCCGGTTCACCCCTCCACTTT.

This rearrangement joins TRBV19 to TRBJ2-6; TRBD1 might be the D (5 bases). Germline V CDR1 and CDR2: LNHDA, SQIVND (reference sequence). V lost 10 bases and J 1 base, leaving 14 bases between the germline ends. The CDR3 spans 15 residues. The CDR3 region has the DNA TGTGCCACTACGTGGGGCTCTTCTGGGGCCAACGTCCTGACTTTC. Protein sequence: CATTWGSSGANVLTF.

The rearrangement joins TRBV27 to TRBJ2-5; TRBD2 aligns across 9 bases. Germline V gene lookup returns CDR1 MNHEY and CDR2 SMNVEV (reference sequence). V shed 2 bases, J shed 5 bases, and the junction held 6 bases outside the gene matches. The CDR3 runs 15 residues. The CDR3 DNA follows: TGTGCCAGCAGTTTAAGGAGTCTAGCGGGGGAGACCCAGTACTTC. The encoded protein is CASSLRSLAGETQYF.

This chain joins TRBV4-2 and TRBJ1-5; TRBD1 matches at 9 bases. Unmatched junction bases numbered 0, after V lost 1 base and J lost 5 bases. Germline V gene lookup returns CDR1 LGHNA and CDR2 YNFKEQ. The CDR3 has 14 residues. CDR3 sequence reads: CASSQGTGDQPQHF. The DNA for the CDR3 is TGTGCCAGCAGCCAAGGGACAGGGGATCAGCCCCAGCATTTT.

The chain couples TRBV7-8 to TRBJ1-1; a possible D gene is TRBD1 (5 bases). Germline lookup yields CDR1 SGHVS and CDR2 FQNEAQ. The CDR3 is 11 amino acids. V was pared by 6 bases and J by 11 bases, with 13 bases between. DNA for the CDR3: TGTGCCAGCAGTTCGGGGGGGGTGGCTTTCTTT. Amino acids: CASSSGGVAFF.

The chain employs TRBV5-1 and TRBJ1-2; tentative D call: TRBD1 (5 bases). V dropped 0 bases and J dropped 13 bases, with 13 bases sitting between them. This CDR3 has 12 residues. Germline values: CDR1 SGHRS, CDR2 YFSETQ. CDR3 coding DNA: TGCGCCAGCAGCTTGGCTGGGGCGCTGGGCACCTTC. Residues: CASSLAGALGTF.

The chain is built from TRBV23-1 and TRBJ2-2, with a possible D match to TRBD2 (5 bases). TRBV23-1 is filed as an ORF, its function uncertain. Trimming left V 4 bases short and J 11 bases short, with 8 bases between. The CDR3 totals 11 residues. The CDR3 here is CASSRPGELFF. The CDR3 DNA reads TGCGCCAGCAGTCGACCGGGAGAGCTGTTTTTT.

The chain has TRBV7-8 and TRBJ2-5; TRBD2 aligns across 9 bases. CDR3 length equals 17 residues. In germline, CDR1 is SGHVS, CDR2 FQNEAQ. With V trimmed by 1 base and J by 2 bases, 8 bases remained unmatched. CDR3: CASSLGGTSGLQETQYF. The CDR3 nucleotides read TGTGCCAGCAGCTTAGGAGGCACTAGCGGGCTTCAAGAGACCCAGTACTTC.

The chain joins TRBV18 to TRBJ1-4; D is possibly TRBD1 (5 bases). Looked up from germline, CDR1 is KGHSH and CDR2 is LQKENI. The CDR3 covers 14 residues. The V end was cut by 1 base, the J end by 11 bases, with 14 bases between. The DNA of the CDR3 is TGTGCCAGCTCACCACAGACAGACCACCCCAAACTGTTTTTT. Its protein is CASSPQTDHPKLFF.

The chain carries TRBV18 and TRBJ2-5; D gene uncertain. V gave up 2 bases and J gave up 1 base, with 8 bases separating them. This CDR3 is 14 amino acids long. Germline values: CDR1 KGHSH, CDR2 LQKENI. The CDR3 nucleotides read TGTGCCAGCTCACCAAGTTCCAGCCAAGAGACCCAGTACTTC. Its protein is CASSPSSSQETQYF.

The CDR3 here is CAISDPPTQGQGNTGELFF. CDR3 sequence (DNA): TGTGCCATCAGTGACCCCCCGACCCAGGGACAGGGTAACACCGGGGAGCTGTTTTTT. The V gene is TRBV10-3, the J gene TRBJ2-2, with 9 bases fitting TRBD1. The J segment lost 2 bases and the V segment lost 3 bases, leaving 13 bases of the junction unmatched. The germline gives CDR1 ENHRY, CDR2 SYGVKD. The CDR3 consists of 19 residues.

The chain links TRBV7-9 to TRBJ1-1; D is unclear. V was shortened by 0 bases and J by 3 bases, with 5 bases between the two germline ends. Germline loops: CDR1 SEHNR, CDR2 FQNEAQ (reference sequence). This CDR3 spans 13 amino acids. CDR3 nucleotide sequence: TGTGCCAGCAGCTTAGCGAGTCACACTGAAGCTTTCTTT. Its protein is CASSLASHTEAFF.

This clone was observed a single time. This rearrangement joins TRBV28 to TRBJ2-7; D unclear. Trimming left V 2 bases short and J 6 bases short, with 11 bases between. Germline CDR1 MDHEN, CDR2 SYDVKM. This CDR3 is 13 amino acids long. The CDR3 protein is CASSLPAPIEQYF. The CDR3 nucleotides read TGTGCCAGCAGTTTACCCGCCCCTATCGAGCAGTACTTC.

This clone was seen repeatedly, ten times or more. The gene calls are TRBV5-1 and TRBJ1-4; D gene unclear. V was cut by 3 bases and J by 11 bases, with 17 bases left in between. The germline V gene encodes CDR1 SGHRS and CDR2 YFSETQ. The CDR3 length is 14 residues. CDR3 sequence: CASSWRTRLGKLFF. CDR3 coding DNA: TGCGCCAGCAGCTGGAGGACGAGGCTCGGGAAACTGTTTTTT.

V is TRBV7-9 and J is TRBJ2-7; no firm D call. The CDR3 extends over 19 amino acids. V was pared by 0 bases and J by 5 bases, with 26 bases between. Germline values: CDR1 SEHNR, CDR2 FQNEAQ (reference sequence). The CDR3 sequence: CASSLATLLHSTPSNEQYF. The CDR3 DNA is TGTGCCAGCAGCTTAGCCACCCTACTCCACTCTACCCCCTCAAACGAGCAGTACTTC.

The chain couples TRBV11-2 to TRBJ2-5; TRBD1 is a possible D gene (6 bases). The CDR3 length is 16 residues. Trimming shortened V by 2 bases and J by 4 bases, and 17 bases separated the two germline ends. From germline, CDR1 is SGHAT and CDR2 FQNNGV. DNA of the CDR3: TGTGCCAGCAGCTTACGGGACCCCCAGGGGCCAGAGACCCAGTACTTC. Residues: CASSLRDPQGPETQYF.

The table lists this clone with a count of one. The chain couples TRBV6-2 or TRBV6-3 to TRBJ2-1, with 12 bases matching TRBD2. The V gene's germline CDR1 is MNHEY and CDR2 SVGEGT. CDR3 length: 15 amino acids. Germline trimming cut 4 bases from V and 7 bases from J; bases unmatched to any gene: 5. The CDR3 region has the DNA TGTGCCAGCAGTTTCGGACTAGCGGGACTTAATGAGCAGTTCTTC. Amino acid sequence: CASSFGLAGLNEQFF.

The chain uses TRBV14 and TRBJ2-1, with 8 bases matching TRBD1. V gave up 5 bases and J gave up 7 bases; unmatched junction bases: 10. Germline-derived CDR1 and CDR2 are SGHDN and FVKESK. CDR3 length equals 15 residues. CDR3 bases: TGTGCCAGCAGCACCAGGGGGCGCACGAGGAATGAGCAGTTCTTC. Its protein is CASSTRGRTRNEQFF. Looking up the rest from reference TRBV14 and TRBJ2-1 gives the full variable domain: EAGVTQFPSHSVIEKGQTVTLRCDPISGHDNLYWYRRVMGKEIKFLLHFVKESKQDESGMPNNRFLAERTGGTYSTLKVQPAELEDSGVYFCASSTRGRTRNEQFFGPGTRLTVL.

The V and J genes are TRBV2 and TRBJ2-3; D is unresolved. V gave up 5 bases and J gave up 1 base, with 10 bases separating them. Germline CDR1 reads SNHLY; CDR2 reads FYNNEI. The CDR3 is made up of 14 amino acids. The CDR3 nucleotides are TGTGCCAGCAGTCCCGCTCAGGGCACAGATACGCAGTATTTT. Its translation: CASSPAQGTDTQYF.

The chain recombines TRBV7-9 with TRBJ2-3; unclear D gene. The germline V gene encodes CDR1 SEHNR and CDR2 FQNEAQ (reference sequence). The CDR3 consists of 13 residues. V was pared by 0 bases and J by 4 bases, with 5 bases between. The CDR3, as DNA: TGTGCCAGCAGCTTAGCCCCGGCAGATACGCAGTATTTT. Its protein product is CASSLAPADTQYF.

This clone was seen just once. The chain has TRBV5-8 and TRBJ2-1; D is possibly TRBD1 (6 bases). Germline V gene lookup returns CDR1 SGHTS and CDR2 YDEGEE. This CDR3 contains 13 residues. V shed 0 bases and J shed 9 bases, with 10 bases lying between them. The CDR3 region is CASSLVLGGEQFF. CDR3 nucleotides: TGTGCCAGCAGCTTGGTTCTAGGGGGTGAGCAGTTCTTC.

This clone has at least ten counts. The chain combines TRBV3-1 (or the pseudogene TRBV3-2) with TRBJ2-5; TRBD2 matches 7 bases. Per germline, CDR1 LGHDT and CDR2 YNNKEL (reference sequence). This CDR3 comprises 16 residues. The junction had 9 bases not matched to a gene; V was cut back by 0 bases and J by 5 bases. CDR3 amino acids: CASSQDAGAKGETQYF. CDR3 nucleotides: TGTGCCAGCAGCCAAGATGCGGGAGCGAAGGGGGAGACCCAGTACTTC.

The DNA for the CDR3 is TGTGCCAGCAGCTTTAAGGGGAATGAGCAGTTCTTC. Protein product: CASSFKGNEQFF. V gene TRBV11-2 combines with J gene TRBJ2-1; tentatively, D is TRBD1 (5 bases). Germline V gene lookup returns CDR1 SGHAT and CDR2 FQNNGV. V dropped 3 bases and J dropped 7 bases, with 7 bases sitting between them. This CDR3 is 12 amino acids long. The entire variable domain, with the rest obtained from reference TRBV11-2 and TRBJ2-1, is as follows: EAGVAQSPRYKIIEKRQSVAFWCNPISGHATLYWYQQILGQGPKLLIQFQNNGVVDDSQLPKDRFSAERLKGVDSTLKIQPAKLEDSAVYLCASSFKGNEQFFGPGTRLTVL.

V is TRBV6-5 and J is TRBJ2-2; 7 bases match TRBD1. Germline CDR1 is MNHEY and CDR2 is SVGAGI. The CDR3 covers 15 residues. V shed 4 bases and J 0 bases; nucleotides not matched to a gene: 2. The CDR3 protein is CASSWGTANTGELFF. The DNA for the CDR3 is TGTGCCAGCAGTTGGGGGACAGCGAACACCGGGGAGCTGTTTTTT.